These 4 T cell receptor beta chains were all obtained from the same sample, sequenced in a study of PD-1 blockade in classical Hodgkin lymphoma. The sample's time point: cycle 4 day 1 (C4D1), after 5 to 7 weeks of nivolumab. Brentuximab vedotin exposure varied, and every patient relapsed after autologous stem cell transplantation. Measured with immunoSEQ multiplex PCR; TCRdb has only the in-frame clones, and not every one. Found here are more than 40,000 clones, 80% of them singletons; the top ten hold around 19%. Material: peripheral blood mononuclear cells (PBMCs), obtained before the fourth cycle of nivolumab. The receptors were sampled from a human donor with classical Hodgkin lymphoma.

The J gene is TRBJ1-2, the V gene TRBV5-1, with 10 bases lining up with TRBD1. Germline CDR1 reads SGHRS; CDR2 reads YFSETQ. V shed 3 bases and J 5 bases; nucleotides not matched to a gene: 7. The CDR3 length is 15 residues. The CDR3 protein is CASSSDRGLGYGYTF. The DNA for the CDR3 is TGCGCCAGCAGCTCCGACAGGGGGCTAGGATATGGCTACACCTTC. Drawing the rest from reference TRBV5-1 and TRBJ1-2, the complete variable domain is KAGVTQTPRYLIKTRGQQVTLSCSPISGHRSVSWYQQTPGQGLQFLFEYFSETQRNKGNFPGRFSGRQFSNSRSEMNVSTLELGDSALYLCASSSDRGLGYGYTFGSGTRLTVV.

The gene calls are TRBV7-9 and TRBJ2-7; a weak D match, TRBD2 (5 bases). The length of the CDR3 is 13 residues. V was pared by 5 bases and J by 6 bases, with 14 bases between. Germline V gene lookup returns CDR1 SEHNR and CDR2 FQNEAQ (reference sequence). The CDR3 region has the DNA TGTGCCAGCAGCCCGGGAAGAGGGATCGAGCAGTACTTC. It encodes CASSPGRGIEQYF.

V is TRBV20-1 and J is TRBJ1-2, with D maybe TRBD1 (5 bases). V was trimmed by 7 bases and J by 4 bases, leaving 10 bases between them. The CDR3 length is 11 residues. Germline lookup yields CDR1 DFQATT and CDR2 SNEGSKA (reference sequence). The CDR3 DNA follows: TGCAGTGTATCGGGGGGCTATGGCTACACCTTC. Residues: CSVSGGYGYTF.

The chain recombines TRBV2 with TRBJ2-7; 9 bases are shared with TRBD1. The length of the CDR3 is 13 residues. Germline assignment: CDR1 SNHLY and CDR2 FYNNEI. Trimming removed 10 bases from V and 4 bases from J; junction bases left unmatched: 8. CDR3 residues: CATGGTGPYEQYF. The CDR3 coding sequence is TGTGCCACCGGGGGGACAGGGCCGTACGAGCAGTACTTC.